This T cell receptor beta chain was recovered during a study of PD-1 blockade in classical Hodgkin lymphoma. Brentuximab vedotin exposure varied among the patients, all of whom had relapsed after autologous stem cell transplantation. Findings and caveats of the study: At C4D1, TCR diversity had climbed significantly for CD4+ cells, though not for CD8+ cells.

With regard to this clone: Its antigen is unknown.

TCRdb's copy holds only in-frame clones and misses some; the assay was immunoSEQ multiplex PCR. The data contain approximately 60,000 clones, around 89% of them singletons. This sequence was found in a human donor with classical Hodgkin lymphoma. The sample was peripheral blood mononuclear cells (PBMCs), taken at baseline.

The CDR3 sequence: CASSQPGVTGVHYGYTF. Written as DNA, the CDR3 is TGCGCCAGCAGCCAACCGGGAGTAACGGGGGTACACTATGGCTACACCTTC. The chain employs TRBV4-3 and TRBJ1-2, with a possible D match to TRBD1 (5 bases). CDR1 and CDR2 (germline): LGHNA, YSLEER. The germline V and J ends were trimmed by 2 bases and 3 bases, with 19 bases remaining between them. This CDR3 has 17 residues.